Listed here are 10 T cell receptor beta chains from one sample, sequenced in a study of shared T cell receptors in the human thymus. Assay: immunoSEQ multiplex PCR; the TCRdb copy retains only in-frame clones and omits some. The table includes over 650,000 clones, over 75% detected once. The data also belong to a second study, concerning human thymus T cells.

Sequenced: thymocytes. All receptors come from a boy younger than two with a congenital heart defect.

The CDR3 region has the DNA TGTGCCAGCAGTTTATCAGACCCCCGGACAGGGGGTCAGCCCCAGCATTTT. It translates to CASSLSDPRTGGQPQHF. The chain uses TRBV27 and TRBJ1-5; 10 bases map to TRBD1. The V gene's germline CDR1 is MNHEY and CDR2 SMNVEV (reference sequence). J was trimmed by 6 bases and V by 0 bases; bases with no gene match: 8. The CDR3 contains 17 residues.

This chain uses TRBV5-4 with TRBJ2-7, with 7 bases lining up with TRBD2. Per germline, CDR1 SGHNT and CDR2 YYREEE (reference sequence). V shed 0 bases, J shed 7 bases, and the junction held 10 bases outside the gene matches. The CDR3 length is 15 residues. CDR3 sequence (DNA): TGTGCCAGCAGCTTGGGCGGGTCGGGGGGTGGGGAGCAGTACTTC. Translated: CASSLGGSGGGEQYF. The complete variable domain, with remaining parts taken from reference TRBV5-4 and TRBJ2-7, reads ETGVTQSPTHLIKTRGQQVTLRCSSQSGHNTVSWYQQALGQGPQFIFQYYREEENGRGNFPPRFSGLQFPNYSSELNVNALELDDSALYLCASSLGGSGGGEQYFGPGTRLTVT.

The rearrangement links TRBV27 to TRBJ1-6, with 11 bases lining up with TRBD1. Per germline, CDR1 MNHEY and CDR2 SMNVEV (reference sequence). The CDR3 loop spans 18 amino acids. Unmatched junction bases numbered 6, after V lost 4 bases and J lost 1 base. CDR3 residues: CASSYGTGGVSYNSPLHF. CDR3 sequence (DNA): TGTGCCAGCAGTTACGGGACAGGGGGAGTTTCCTATAATTCACCCCTCCACTTT.

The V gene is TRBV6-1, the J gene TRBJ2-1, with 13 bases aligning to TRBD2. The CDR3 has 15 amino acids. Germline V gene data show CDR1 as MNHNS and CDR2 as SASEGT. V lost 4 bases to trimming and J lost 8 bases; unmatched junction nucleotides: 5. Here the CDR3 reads CASSGRTSGSYEQFF. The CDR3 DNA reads TGTGCCAGCAGTGGTCGGACTAGCGGGAGCTATGAGCAGTTCTTC.

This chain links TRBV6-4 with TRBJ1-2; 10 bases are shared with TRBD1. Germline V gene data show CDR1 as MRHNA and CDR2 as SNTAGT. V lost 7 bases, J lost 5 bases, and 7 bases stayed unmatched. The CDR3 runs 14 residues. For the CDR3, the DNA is TGTGCCAGCACCATAGGACAGGGGGGATATGGCTACACCTTC. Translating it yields CASTIGQGGYGYTF.

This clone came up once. The CDR3 nucleotides are TGTGCCAGCCGAGTGGGACAGGGCCCCTACGAGCAGTACTTC. Translation: CASRVGQGPYEQYF. The genes are TRBV7-2 and TRBJ2-7, with 9 nucleotides matching TRBD1. The CDR3 totals 14 residues. Germline lookup yields CDR1 SGHTA and CDR2 FQGNSA. With 8 bases clipped from V and 2 bases from J, the junction kept 7 bases outside the gene matches.

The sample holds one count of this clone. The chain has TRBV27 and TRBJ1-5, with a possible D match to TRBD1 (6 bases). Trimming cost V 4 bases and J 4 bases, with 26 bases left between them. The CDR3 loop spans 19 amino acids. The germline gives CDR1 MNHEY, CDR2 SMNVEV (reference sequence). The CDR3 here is CASSSNRDIYPSRNQPQHF. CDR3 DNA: TGTGCCAGCAGTTCTAACCGGGACATTTACCCCTCTAGGAATCAGCCCCAGCATTTT.

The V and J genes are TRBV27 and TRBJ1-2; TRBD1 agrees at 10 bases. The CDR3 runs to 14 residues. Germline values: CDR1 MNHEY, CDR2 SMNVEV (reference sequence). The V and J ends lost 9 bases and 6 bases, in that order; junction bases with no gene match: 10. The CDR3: CASSTGQGKHGYTF. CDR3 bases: TGTGCCAGTTCTACGGGACAGGGGAAACATGGCTACACCTTC.

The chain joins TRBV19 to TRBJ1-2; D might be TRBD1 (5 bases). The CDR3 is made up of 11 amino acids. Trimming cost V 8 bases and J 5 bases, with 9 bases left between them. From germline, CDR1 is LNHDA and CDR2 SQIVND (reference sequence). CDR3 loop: CASSQGYGYTF. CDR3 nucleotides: TGTGCCAGTTCCCAGGGTTATGGCTACACCTTC.

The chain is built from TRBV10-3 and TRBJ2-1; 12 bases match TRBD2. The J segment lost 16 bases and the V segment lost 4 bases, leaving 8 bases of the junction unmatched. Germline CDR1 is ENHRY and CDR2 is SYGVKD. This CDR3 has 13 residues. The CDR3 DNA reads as TGTGCCATCAGTGCGACTAGCGGGAGCCCCATTTTCTTC. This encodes CAISATSGSPIFF.